This T cell receptor beta chain was retrieved from a study of monozygotic twins with inflammatory bowel disease. TCRdb reanalyzed the 5' RACE reads and collapses them to one entry per CDR3 protein, without DNA. The sample totals approximately 330,000 distinct CDR3 sequences. Germline V gives CDR1 SGHRS, CDR2 YFSETQ. This CDR3 is built from 15 residues. Phlebotomy per donor yielded a single 2.5 ml blood sample. Findings and caveats of the study: The analysis yielded no support for one strong signal or clonotype associated with IBD. Using the inverse Simpson index, IBD patients had lower TCRbeta diversity than healthy co-twins.

In regard to this clonotype: What it binds is not known.

The clonotype originates from a human donor with ulcerative colitis or Crohn's disease, or a healthy co-twin of an affected twin (not recorded which). The J gene is TRBJ2-1, the V gene TRBV5-1; without DNA, the TCRdb call of TRBD2 cannot be checked. Input material: blood. The CDR3 protein is CASSLVPDLREEQFF.